This passage covers 25 T cell receptor beta chains from one sample sequenced in a study of CD8 T cells in Susac syndrome. An amount of RNA that ranged from 0.5 to 1 ug was reverse transcribed with random hexamers. Each CDR3 protein is one row after TCRdb ran MiXCR on the immunoSEQ multiplex PCR reads. This table has about 180,000 distinct CDR3 sequences, 85% to 95% appearing once. Sequenced sample: CD4+ T cells from PBMCs. These receptors came from a human donor with Susac syndrome.

The V and J genes are TRBV25-1 and TRBJ2-7; D is uncertain. CDR1 is MGHDK, CDR2 SYGVNS, per germline. The V and J ends lost 9 bases and 0 bases respectively, with 15 bases between them. The CDR3 loop spans 14 amino acids. The CDR3 sequence: CARKEVRSSYEQYF. Written as DNA, the CDR3 is TGTGCCAGGAAAGAGGTCCGCAGCTCCTACGAGCAGTACTTC.

This sequence joins TRBV19 and TRBJ1-5, with D uncertain. Trimming left V 6 bases short and J 6 bases short, with 18 bases between. CDR1 LNHDA and CDR2 SQIVND come from the germline V gene (reference sequence). This CDR3 is built from 15 residues. CDR3 protein: CASSPMAAGGQPQHF. In DNA form, the CDR3 reads TGTGCCAGTAGCCCAATGGCGGCTGGAGGTCAGCCCCAGCATTTT.

V gene TRBV20-1 combines with J gene TRBJ1-2; 7 bases match TRBD1. The CDR3 runs to 14 residues. The V segment lost 0 bases and the J segment 7 bases; nucleotides outside the gene matches: 8. Germline CDR1 is DFQATT and CDR2 is SNEGSKA (reference sequence). The CDR3 sequence is CSARETGAASGYTF. The CDR3 DNA reads as TGCAGTGCTAGAGAAACAGGGGCTGCGTCTGGCTACACCTTC.

About this clonotype itself: The germline gene is not matched at one end of the junction; a read error may be the cause. J is TRBJ1-1 and V is TRBV12-3 or TRBV12-4; no reliable D call. The CDR3 consists of 14 residues. CDR3 bases: TGTGCCAGCACTTTAGACCCCCGGGGAACTGAAGCTTTCTTT. Protein product: CASTLDPRGTEAFF.

This chain connects TRBV19 to TRBJ2-2; no definite D call. The V and J ends lost 5 bases and 4 bases respectively, with 17 bases between them. From germline, CDR1 is LNHDA and CDR2 SQIVND (reference sequence). The CDR3 runs to 16 residues. For the CDR3, the DNA is TGTGCCAGTAGTGGCGAGGCCGCTTCGATCACCGGGGAGCTGTTTTTT. Protein product: CASSGEAASITGELFF.

The CDR3 nucleotides read TGTGCCAGCAGCTTAGAATCAGGCGCTAACTATGGCTACACCTTC. This translates into CASSLESGANYGYTF. This chain uses TRBV7-2 with TRBJ1-2, with D unresolved. This CDR3 comprises 15 residues. Germline assignment: CDR1 SGHTA and CDR2 FQGNSA. V was trimmed by 1 base and J by 0 bases, leaving 9 bases between them.

The chain recombines TRBV28 with TRBJ1-4; D call uncertain. V was cut by 3 bases and J by 0 bases, with 8 bases left in between. The CDR3 length is 15 residues. CDR1 is MDHEN, CDR2 SYDVKM, per germline. The CDR3 region is CASSFRDATNEKLFF. Written as DNA, the CDR3 is TGTGCCAGCAGTTTTAGGGATGCAACTAATGAAAAACTGTTTTTT.

The chain recombines TRBV24-1 with TRBJ2-3; TRBD2 aligns across 8 bases. The J segment lost 4 bases and the V segment lost 4 bases, leaving 15 bases of the junction unmatched. Germline V lookup: CDR1 KGHDR, CDR2 SFDVKD. CDR3 size: 18 residues. CDR3 nucleotides: TGTGCCACCAGTGACCGTACGACGGGAGGGCCGGAAGCAGATACGCAGTATTTT. Translation: CATSDRTTGGPEADTQYF.

The V call is TRBV7-8, the J call TRBJ2-1; 8 bases agree with TRBD2. The CDR3 runs to 14 residues. The ends lost 6 bases at V and 2 bases at J; junction bases unmatched: 3. In germline, CDR1 is SGHVS, CDR2 FQNEAQ. This CDR3 is CASSTSGAYNEQFF. The CDR3 nucleotides read TGTGCCAGCAGTACTAGCGGCGCCTACAATGAGCAGTTCTTC.

The V call is TRBV5-1, the J call TRBJ2-1; 9 bases map to TRBD2. The CDR3 loop spans 16 amino acids. In germline, CDR1 is SGHRS, CDR2 YFSETQ. Germline trimming cut 6 bases from V and 2 bases from J; bases unmatched to any gene: 9. DNA of the CDR3: TGCGCCAGCAAACTTAGTAGCGGGGGCACCTACAATGAGCAGTTCTTC. Amino acids: CASKLSSGGTYNEQFF.

The chain is built from TRBV30 and TRBJ2-7; 9 nucleotides match TRBD1. Germline assignment: CDR1 GTSNPN and CDR2 SVGIG (reference sequence). The length of the CDR3 is 17 residues. V lost 1 base, J lost 2 bases, and 12 bases stayed unmatched. CDR3: CAWSDSLGQGWAYEQYF. DNA for the CDR3: TGTGCCTGGAGTGACTCCCTCGGACAGGGGTGGGCCTACGAGCAGTACTTC.

This clonotype occurred once. CDR3 sequence (DNA): TGTGCCACCAGCGCCCGAGGGGGAGCGGTTTCCTACGAGCAGTACTTC. Translated: CATSARGGAVSYEQYF. The rearrangement links TRBV15 to TRBJ2-7; perhaps TRBD1 as D (6 bases). Trimming shortened V by 5 bases and J by 1 base, and 18 bases separated the two germline ends. Germline values: CDR1 LNHNV, CDR2 YYDKDF (reference sequence). The CDR3 sequence is 16 residues long.

The V gene is TRBV9, the J gene TRBJ2-7, with D possibly being TRBD1 or TRBD2 (6 bases each). V was trimmed by 6 bases and J by 4 bases, leaving 23 bases between them. Per germline, CDR1 SGDLS and CDR2 YYNGEE. This CDR3 spans 16 amino acids. CDR3 in DNA: TGTGCCAGCACCCCCTCTGGAGGGGGAGGTAGATACGAGCAGTACTTC. The encoded protein is CASTPSGGGGRYEQYF.

The rearrangement links TRBV15 to TRBJ1-1, with TRBD1 identical over 10 bases. V dropped 6 bases and J dropped 4; count of bases not matched to a gene: 2. There are 13 residues in the CDR3. Germline-derived CDR1 and CDR2 are LNHNV and YYDKDF (reference sequence). CDR3 protein: CATSWTGGTEAFF. The CDR3 nucleotides are TGTGCCACCAGTTGGACAGGGGGCACTGAAGCTTTCTTT.

The chain recombines TRBV4-1 with TRBJ2-3; D is unresolved. The CDR3 contains 14 residues. CDR1 and CDR2 (germline): MGHRA, YSYEKL. V lost 0 bases and J 3 bases, leaving 7 bases between the germline ends. CDR3 sequence reads: CASSQDLRTDTQYF. DNA of the CDR3: TGCGCCAGCAGCCAAGATCTCAGGACAGATACGCAGTATTTT.

DNA for the CDR3: TGTGCCAGCAGTCGCTGGACAGAAGAGACCCAGTACTTC. This gives the protein CASSRWTEETQYF. The chain combines TRBV6-5 with TRBJ2-5; D perhaps matches TRBD1 (6 bases). The CDR3 is 13 amino acids. V was clipped by 5 bases and J by 3 bases, with 10 bases between them. Germline V gene data show CDR1 as MNHEY and CDR2 as SVGAGI.

J is TRBJ2-1 and V is TRBV11-3; the D is unclear. The CDR3 covers 14 residues. Trimming removed 1 base at V and 7 bases at J, with 11 bases between. CDR1 and CDR2 from the germline V gene are SGHNT and YENEEA. CDR3 sequence: CASSLVSSSNEQFF. CDR3 sequence (DNA): TGTGCCAGCAGCTTAGTGAGCTCTTCGAATGAGCAGTTCTTC.

This sequence joins TRBV30 and TRBJ1-2, with 9 bases fitting TRBD1. The CDR3 is 15 residues long. The junction had 11 bases not matched to a gene; V was cut back by 5 bases and J by 4 bases. The germline V gene encodes CDR1 GTSNPN and CDR2 SVGIG (reference sequence). In nucleotides, the CDR3 is TGTGCCTGGTCCGATTACAGGGGGCTCGGCTATGGCTACACCTTC. This gives the protein CAWSDYRGLGYGYTF.

This clonotype was recorded only once. This chain connects TRBV5-1 to TRBJ2-5; TRBD2 is a possible D gene (5 bases). V was pared by 5 bases and J by 1 base, with 12 bases between. This CDR3 comprises 14 residues. Per germline, CDR1 SGHRS and CDR2 YFSETQ. The CDR3 sequence is CASRLSSGQETQYF. CDR3 DNA sequence: TGCGCCAGCAGATTGTCGAGCGGCCAAGAGACCCAGTACTTC.

The chain joins TRBV7-9 to TRBJ2-7, with D perhaps TRBD1 (5 bases). Germline V lookup: CDR1 SEHNR, CDR2 FQNEAQ (reference sequence). The V gene lost 4 bases and the J gene lost 2 bases, with 15 bases spanning the gap. This CDR3 has 15 amino acids. CDR3 region: CASSSTSDMTYEQYF. In DNA, the CDR3 is TGTGCCAGCAGCTCCACCTCGGACATGACCTACGAGCAGTACTTC.

The chain combines TRBV3-1 with TRBJ1-1; no definite D call. Per germline, CDR1 LGHDT and CDR2 YNNKEL (reference sequence). V lost 1 base to trimming and J lost 3 bases, with 9 bases between them. This CDR3 contains 14 residues. The CDR3 sequence is CASSQGLLDTEAFF. CDR3 in DNA: TGTGCCAGCAGCCAAGGGTTATTGGACACTGAAGCTTTCTTT.

V gene TRBV20-1 combines with J gene TRBJ1-2, with D maybe TRBD1 (6 bases). The CDR3 has 13 amino acids. V was pared by 4 bases and J by 3 bases, with 12 bases between. CDR1 and CDR2 from the germline V gene are DFQATT and SNEGSKA (reference sequence). Here the CDR3 DNA reads TGCAGTGCTAAGGGGGGCAAAGACTATGGCTACACCTTC. Translating gives CSAKGGKDYGYTF.

CDR3 residues: CASRTRLAGTQYF. The CDR3 nucleotides read TGTGCCAGCAGGACCCGACTAGCGGGGACCCAGTATTTT. V usage is TRBV6-5 and J usage is TRBJ2-3, with TRBD2 identical over 11 bases. Trimming at V came to 6 bases and at J to 12 bases, leaving 8 bases not matched to a gene. CDR3 length: 13 residues. Germline CDR1 and CDR2: MNHEY and SVGAGI.

This clonotype was counted only a few times. The V and J genes are TRBV4-2 and TRBJ2-2; D is uncertain. The CDR3 covers 14 residues. Deletions cut 4 bases from V and 1 base from J, with 7 bases between. Looked up from germline, CDR1 is LGHNA and CDR2 is YNFKEQ. DNA for the CDR3: TGTGCCAGCAGCCTCCAAATGAACACCGGGGAGCTGTTTTTT. Translated, it gives CASSLQMNTGELFF.

This sequence joins TRBV14 and TRBJ1-2; TRBD1 matches 7 bases. CDR1 and CDR2 from the germline V gene are SGHDN and FVKESK. The CDR3 covers 14 residues. The trim removed 4 bases at V and 2 bases at J, leaving 4 bases unmatched. CDR3 in amino acids: CASSRRGQNYGYTF. The CDR3 nucleotides read TGTGCCAGCAGCCGGAGGGGGCAGAACTATGGCTACACCTTC.